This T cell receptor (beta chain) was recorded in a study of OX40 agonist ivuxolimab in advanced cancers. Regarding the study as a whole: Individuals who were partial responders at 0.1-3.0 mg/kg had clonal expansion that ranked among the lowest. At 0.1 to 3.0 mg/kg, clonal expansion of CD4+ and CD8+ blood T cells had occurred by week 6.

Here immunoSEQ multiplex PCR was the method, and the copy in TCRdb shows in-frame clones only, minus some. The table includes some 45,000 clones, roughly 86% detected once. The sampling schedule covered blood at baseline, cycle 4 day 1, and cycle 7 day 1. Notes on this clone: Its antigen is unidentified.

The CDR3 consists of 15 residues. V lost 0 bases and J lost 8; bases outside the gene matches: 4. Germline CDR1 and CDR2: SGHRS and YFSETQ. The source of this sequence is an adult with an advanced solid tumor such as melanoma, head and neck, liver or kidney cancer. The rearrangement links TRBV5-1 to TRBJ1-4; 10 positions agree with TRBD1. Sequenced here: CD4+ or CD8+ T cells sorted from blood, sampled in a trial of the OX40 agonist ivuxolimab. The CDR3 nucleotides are TGCGCCAGCAGCTTGGTGGACAGGGGGATAGAAAAACTGTTTTTT. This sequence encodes CASSLVDRGIEKLFF.